Reported below is one T cell receptor (beta chain). This sample is part of a study of graft-versus-host responses after intestinal transplantation. This CDR3 has 13 amino acids. Germline values: CDR1 MGHRA, CDR2 YSYEKL. The V and J ends lost 0 bases and 7 bases respectively, with 9 bases between them. Sequencing was performed with immunoSEQ multiplex PCR; in TCRdb, only in-frame clones are kept and a portion is missing. The table records fewer than 15,000 clones, around 85% of them present only once. J is TRBJ1-2 and V is TRBV4-1; tentative D call: TRBD1 (5 bases). The receptor was isolated from a human patient who received an intestinal transplant, so some T cells may come from the graft donor. The starting material was PBMCs, obtained just over 300 days after intestinal transplant. The CDR3 here is CASSQDPRVGYTF. Written as DNA, the CDR3 is TGCGCCAGCAGCCAAGATCCCAGGGTTGGCTACACCTTC.